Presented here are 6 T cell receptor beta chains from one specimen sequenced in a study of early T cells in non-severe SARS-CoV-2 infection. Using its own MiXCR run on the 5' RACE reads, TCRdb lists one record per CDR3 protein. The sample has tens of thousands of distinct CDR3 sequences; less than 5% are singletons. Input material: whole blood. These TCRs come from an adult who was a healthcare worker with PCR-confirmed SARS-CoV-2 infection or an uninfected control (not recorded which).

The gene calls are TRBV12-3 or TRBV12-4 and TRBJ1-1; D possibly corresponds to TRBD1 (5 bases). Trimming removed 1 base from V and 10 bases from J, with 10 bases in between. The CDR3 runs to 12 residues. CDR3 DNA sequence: TGTGCCAGCAGTTTAGGTAGTGGGGCAGCTTTCTTT. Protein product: CASSLGSGAAFF.

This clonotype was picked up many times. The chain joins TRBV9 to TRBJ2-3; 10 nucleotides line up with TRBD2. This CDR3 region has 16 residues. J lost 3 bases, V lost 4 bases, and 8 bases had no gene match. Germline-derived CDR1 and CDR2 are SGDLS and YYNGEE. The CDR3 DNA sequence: TGTGCCAGCAGCCCTCTAGCGGGAGCGACGACAGATACGCAGTATTTT. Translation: CASSPLAGATTDTQYF.

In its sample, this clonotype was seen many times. The CDR3 bases are TGCAGTGCTCCCCGCGAGGGGCGCATCTATGGCTACACCTTC. This encodes CSAPREGRIYGYTF. The rearrangement links TRBV20-1 to TRBJ1-2; TRBD1 is a possible D gene (5 bases). From germline, CDR1 is DFQATT and CDR2 SNEGSKA (reference sequence). V was clipped by 5 bases and J by 4 bases, with 17 bases between them. The CDR3 runs 14 residues.

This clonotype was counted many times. The CDR3 loop is CSVPQPRGYTF. CDR3 coding DNA: TGCAGCGTCCCACAGCCCAGAGGCTACACCTTC. V gene TRBV29-1 combines with J gene TRBJ1-2; no firm D call. V lost 6 bases to trimming and J lost 8 bases, with 13 bases between them. There are 11 residues in the CDR3. CDR1 SQVTM and CDR2 ANQGSEA come from the germline V gene. The variable domain in full, completed from reference TRBV29-1 and TRBJ1-2, reads SAVISQKPSRDICQRGTSLTIQCQVDSQVTMMFWYRQQPGQSLTLIATANQGSEATYESGFVIDKFPISRPNLTFSTLTVSNMSPEDSSIYLCSVPQPRGYTFGSGTRLTVV.

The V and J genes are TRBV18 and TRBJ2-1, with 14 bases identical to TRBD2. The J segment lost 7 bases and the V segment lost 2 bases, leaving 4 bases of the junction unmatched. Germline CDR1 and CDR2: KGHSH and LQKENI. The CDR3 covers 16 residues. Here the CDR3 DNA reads TGTGCCAGCTCACCAGGGACTAGCGGGAGAAGGAATGAGCAGTTCTTC. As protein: CASSPGTSGRRNEQFF.

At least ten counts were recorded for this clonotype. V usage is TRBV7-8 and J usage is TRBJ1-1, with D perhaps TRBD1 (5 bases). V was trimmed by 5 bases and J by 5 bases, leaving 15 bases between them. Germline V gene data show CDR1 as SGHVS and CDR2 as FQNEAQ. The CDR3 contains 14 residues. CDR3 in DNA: TGTGCCAGCAGCAGACCGGGAGCAGGGACTGAAGCTTTCTTT. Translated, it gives CASSRPGAGTEAFF.